Presented here are 23 T cell receptor beta chains from one specimen sequenced in a study of blood T cell repertoires in COVID-19. Profiling relied on immunoSEQ multiplex PCR, and the TCRdb table lists in-frame clones only, not all of them. Of roughly 58,000 clones listed, approximately 70% were seen once; the top ten hold about half. Sequencing used PBMCs or T cells enriched from blood (not recorded which). The source of these receptors is a woman in her sixties who had been exposed to COVID-19.

This chain uses TRBV28 with TRBJ1-5, with D possibly TRBD1 on 5 matching bases. Germline assignment: CDR1 MDHEN and CDR2 SYDVKM. Trimming removed 4 bases at V and 0 bases at J, with 19 bases between. This CDR3 region has 18 residues. The chain's CDR3 is CASSSDIEPGNSNQPQHF. The CDR3 nucleotides are TGTGCCAGCAGTTCTGACATAGAACCAGGGAATAGCAATCAGCCCCAGCATTTT.

The J gene is TRBJ1-5, the V gene TRBV28; tentatively, D is TRBD1 (5 bases). Trimming removed 5 bases at V and 6 bases at J, with 17 bases between. CDR3 size: 15 residues. Germline assignment: CDR1 MDHEN and CDR2 SYDVKM. In nucleotides, the CDR3 is TGTGCCAGCAGTCCCCCTGGGGGGACGGGTCAGCCCCAGCATTTT. This gives the protein CASSPPGGTGQPQHF.

This chain uses TRBV10-3 with TRBJ2-5, with D unresolved. The germline V gene has CDR1 ENHRY and CDR2 SYGVKD. The CDR3 spans 12 residues. Trimming removed 11 bases from V and 5 bases from J, with 15 bases in between. The CDR3 loop reads CAVSAVAETQYF. Here the CDR3 DNA reads TGTGCCGTCTCGGCGGTAGCTGAGACCCAGTACTTC.

The chain recombines TRBV5-4 with TRBJ1-1; 7 positions match TRBD1. Germline CDR1 is SGHNT and CDR2 is YYREEE (reference sequence). This CDR3 has 16 residues. The ends lost 2 bases at V and 2 bases at J; junction bases unmatched: 9. CDR3 in DNA: TGTGCCAGCAGCTTCGAGACAGGGCCCTATAACACTGAAGCTTTCTTT. It translates to CASSFETGPYNTEAFF. Drawing the rest from reference TRBV5-4 and TRBJ1-1, the complete variable domain is ETGVTQSPTHLIKTRGQQVTLRCSSQSGHNTVSWYQQALGQGPQFIFQYYREEENGRGNFPPRFSGLQFPNYSSELNVNALELDDSALYLCASSFETGPYNTEAFFGQGTRLTVV.

This clone was found once. The chain carries TRBV19 and TRBJ2-1; D possibly corresponds to TRBD1 (5 bases). The CDR3 is 16 residues long. Germline CDR1 reads LNHDA; CDR2 reads SQIVND (reference sequence). Trimming removed 1 base from V and 5 bases from J, with 15 bases in between. This chain's CDR3 is CASSIGKGWTDNEQFF. As DNA, the CDR3 is TGTGCCAGTAGTATAGGTAAGGGGTGGACCGACAATGAGCAGTTCTTC.

This sequence joins TRBV27 and TRBJ2-7; possibly TRBD2 for D (5 bases). Trimming left V 5 bases short and J 7 bases short, with 9 bases between. Germline V lookup: CDR1 MNHEY, CDR2 SMNVEV (reference sequence). CDR3 size: 11 residues. CDR3 region: CASSEGWEQYF. CDR3 nucleotide sequence: TGTGCCAGCAGTGAGGGCTGGGAGCAGTACTTC.

Worth noting for this clone: Other DNA sequences in the sample encode the same CDR3. The chain recombines TRBV5-1 with TRBJ2-5, with 8 bases fitting TRBD1. In germline, CDR1 is SGHRS, CDR2 YFSETQ. The CDR3 has 14 amino acids. V trimming: 2 bases; J trimming: 4 bases; junction bases outside the gene matches: 4. In nucleotides, the CDR3 is TGCGCCAGCAGCTTAGGACAGGGAGGAGAGACCCAGTACTTC. It yields the protein CASSLGQGGETQYF.

This chain connects TRBV19 to TRBJ2-5; 8 bases are shared with TRBD2. This CDR3 contains 17 residues. J gave up 5 bases and V 4 bases, and 15 bases lay outside the gene matches. Germline loops: CDR1 LNHDA, CDR2 SQIVND (reference sequence). The CDR3: CASSTQLIAGKGETQYF. CDR3 DNA sequence: TGTGCCAGTAGTACGCAGCTAATAGCGGGAAAGGGGGAGACCCAGTACTTC.

The chain has TRBV18 and TRBJ1-2, with 10 bases that match TRBD1. The CDR3 loop spans 13 amino acids. The trim removed 4 bases at V and 4 bases at J, leaving 0 bases unmatched. Germline V lookup: CDR1 KGHSH, CDR2 LQKENI. The CDR3: CASSRQGAYGYTF. The DNA of the CDR3 is TGTGCCAGCTCACGACAGGGGGCCTATGGCTACACCTTC.

The chain links TRBV29-1 to TRBJ1-2, with D tentatively TRBD1 (6 bases). Per germline, CDR1 SQVTM and CDR2 ANQGSEA. V shed 8 bases and J shed 1 base, with 8 bases lying between them. The CDR3 sequence is 11 residues long. The CDR3, as DNA: TGCAGCTACAGGGATAACTATGGCTACACCTTC. Encoded protein: CSYRDNYGYTF.

The chain employs TRBV28 and TRBJ1-1, with D unresolved. Germline V gives CDR1 MDHEN, CDR2 SYDVKM. Trimming cost V 2 bases and J 4 bases, with 5 bases left between them. The CDR3 has 12 amino acids. CDR3 in amino acids: CASSLEGTEAFF. CDR3 in DNA: TGTGCCAGCAGTTTAGAGGGCACTGAAGCTTTCTTT.

J is TRBJ2-7 and V is TRBV7-6; 9 bases map to TRBD2. This CDR3 spans 15 amino acids. The trim removed 5 bases at V and 6 bases at J, leaving 11 bases unmatched. From germline, CDR1 is SGHVS and CDR2 FNYEAQ. The CDR3 DNA reads as TGTGCCAGCAGCCCACGTGCGGGAGGGCCGGGCGAGCAGTACTTC. Protein product: CASSPRAGGPGEQYF.

The rearrangement links TRBV14 to TRBJ2-3, with 7 bases aligning to TRBD2. J gave up 3 bases and V 4 bases, and 4 bases lay outside the gene matches. Germline CDR1 is SGHDN and CDR2 is FVKESK. The CDR3 is made up of 14 amino acids. The CDR3 sequence: CASSLGGLTDTQYF. Here the CDR3 DNA reads TGTGCCAGCAGCCTGGGGGGGTTAACAGATACGCAGTATTTT.

The rearrangement uses TRBV11-3 and TRBJ2-1; 8 bases map to TRBD2. CDR1 and CDR2 from the germline V gene are SGHNT and YENEEA. The CDR3 loop spans 15 amino acids. After removal of 3 bases from V and 0 bases from J, the junction contained 1 base not matched to a gene. CDR3 in DNA: TGTGCCAGCAGCTTTGGGACTAGCTCCTACAATGAGCAGTTCTTC. It yields the protein CASSFGTSSYNEQFF.

This chain joins TRBV19 and TRBJ2-5; D perhaps matches TRBD1 (7 bases). V gave up 4 bases and J gave up 3 bases, with 15 bases separating them. Germline assignment: CDR1 LNHDA and CDR2 SQIVND (reference sequence). The CDR3 is 15 residues long. The CDR3 here is CASSTGGTEKETQYF. The CDR3, as DNA: TGTGCCAGTAGTACAGGCGGGACAGAGAAAGAGACCCAGTACTTC. The full variable domain, completed using reference TRBV19 and TRBJ2-5, is DGGITQSPKYLFRKEGQNVTLSCEQNLNHDAMYWYRQDPGQGLRLIYYSQIVNDFQKGDIAEGYSVSREKKESFPLTVTSAQKNPTAFYLCASSTGGTEKETQYFGPGTRLLVL.

The chain carries TRBV19 and TRBJ2-1; no clear D. CDR1 and CDR2 from the germline V gene are LNHDA and SQIVND (reference sequence). This CDR3 has 16 amino acids. V was shortened by 4 bases and J by 8 bases, with 21 bases between the two germline ends. The CDR3 protein is CASSNGLTSLRDEQFF. Here the CDR3 DNA reads TGTGCCAGTAGTAACGGGTTAACGTCCTTAAGAGATGAGCAGTTCTTC.

The V gene is TRBV27, the J gene TRBJ2-1; D unresolved. The V end lost 8 bases, the J end lost 2 bases, and 13 bases lay between the germline ends. The CDR3 is made up of 14 amino acids. Germline V gene data show CDR1 as MNHEY and CDR2 as SMNVEV (reference sequence). The CDR3, as DNA: TGTGCCAGCTCGGAGCTGACTGCCTACAATGAGCAGTTCTTC. As protein: CASSELTAYNEQFF.

The chain uses TRBV9 and TRBJ1-1, with 10 bases lining up with TRBD1. The CDR3 is 15 amino acids. The V and J ends lost 5 bases and 6 bases, in that order; junction bases with no gene match: 10. Germline CDR1 SGDLS, CDR2 YYNGEE. The DNA of the CDR3 is TGTGCCAGCAGTACCTCGGGACAGGGGCACGCTGAAGCTTTCTTT. As protein: CASSTSGQGHAEAFF.

This clone was recorded at least ten times. The genes are TRBV14 and TRBJ1-2; maybe TRBD1 (5 bases). Trimming removed 0 bases from V and 2 bases from J, with 7 bases in between. The CDR3 runs 14 residues. The germline CDR1 and CDR2 sequences are SGHDN and FVKESK. The CDR3 DNA sequence: TGTGCCAGCAGCCAAGAAACAGGAAACTATGGCTACACCTTC. Translated: CASSQETGNYGYTF.

A remark on this clone: Germline is not matched at one junction end, which may reflect a read error. The V gene is TRBV14, the J gene TRBJ2-1, with 9 positions matching TRBD1. The length of the CDR3 is 15 residues. The germline CDR1 and CDR2 sequences are SGHDN and FVKESK. In DNA form, the CDR3 reads TGTGCCACCAGCCCAGGGACAGGGTTTGTCGATGAGCAGTTCTTC. Encoded protein: CATSPGTGFVDEQFF.

This sequence joins TRBV30 and TRBJ1-1; D uncertain. V was pared by 2 bases and J by 4 bases, with 14 bases between. The CDR3 is 14 residues long. Per germline, CDR1 GTSNPN and CDR2 SVGIG (reference sequence). The CDR3 sequence: CAWSSISPGTEAFF. The CDR3 nucleotides read TGTGCCTGGAGTAGTATCTCACCGGGCACTGAAGCTTTCTTT.

Ten or more counts support this clone. The V call is TRBV19, the J call TRBJ1-5, with TRBD1 matching over 8 bases. With 3 bases clipped from V and 6 bases from J, the junction kept 10 bases outside the gene matches. The CDR3 covers 16 residues. The germline CDR1 and CDR2 sequences are LNHDA and SQIVND (reference sequence). DNA of the CDR3: TGTGCCAGTAGTATTCCGGCAGGGGGCGTTGGTCAGCCCCAGCATTTT. Its protein is CASSIPAGGVGQPQHF.

The V call is TRBV27, the J call TRBJ1-1; 8 bases are shared with TRBD1. Germline assignment: CDR1 MNHEY and CDR2 SMNVEV (reference sequence). The V gene end was trimmed by 5 bases and the J gene end by 3 bases; junction bases not matched to a gene: 5. The CDR3 extends over 14 amino acids. The CDR3 DNA follows: TGTGCCAGCAGTGCCACAGGGGGATACACTGAAGCTTTCTTT. It encodes CASSATGGYTEAFF.